A selection of T cell receptor beta chains follows, all from one sample in a study of cytomegalovirus exposure and HLA in healthy donors. TCRdb's table, derived via immunoSEQ multiplex PCR, lists solely in-frame clones and lacks some. This sample has 100,000 to 150,000 clones, with roughly 72% found just once. The source material was PBMCs. These receptors were collected from a man aged 35 to 55 in good health and CMV-seropositive. Both conserved end residues are part of each CDR3. D genes are given only for firm matches. Expanded clones get a size class; other rows say once, few or many, or leave the size out.

abundance: -
j_gene: TRBJ1-6
d_gene: TRBD1
v_gene: TRBV19
CDR3nt: TGTGCCAGTAGTATCCCCCTACAGGGGGCATTTAATTCACCCCTCCACTTT
CDR3aa: CASSIPLQGAFNSPLHF

abundance: -
j_gene: TRBJ1-1
d_gene: -
v_gene: TRBV6-6
CDR3nt: TGTGCCACCGATACAGGGATGGGCCGGGTGAACACTGAAGCTTTCTTT
CDR3aa: CATDTGMGRVNTEAFF

abundance: -
j_gene: TRBJ2-5
d_gene: -
v_gene: TRBV2
CDR3nt: TGTGCCAGCACGGAGACGCTTATTGAGACCCAGTACTTC
CDR3aa: CASTETLIETQYF

abundance: -
j_gene: TRBJ2-2
d_gene: TRBD2
v_gene: TRBV7-2
CDR3nt: TGTGCCAGCAGCTTCGGGAGGGCTTGGAACACCGGGGAGCTGTTTTTT
CDR3aa: CASSFGRAWNTGELFF

abundance: -
j_gene: TRBJ2-7
d_gene: -
v_gene: TRBV5-4
CDR3nt: TGTGCCAGCAGCTTGGACAGGGTTCCCTACGAGCAGTACTTC
CDR3aa: CASSLDRVPYEQYF

abundance: -
j_gene: TRBJ2-2
d_gene: TRBD2
v_gene: TRBV7-9
CDR3nt: TGTGCCAGCAGCCCCCTACTAGCGGGGGCGTACACCGGGGAGCTGTTTTTT
CDR3aa: CASSPLLAGAYTGELFF

abundance: -
j_gene: TRBJ2-1
d_gene: TRBD2
v_gene: TRBV5-4
CDR3nt: TGTGCCAGCAGCAGAGAGCGGGGGGGTCTTGGTGAGCAGTTCTTC
CDR3aa: CASSRERGGLGEQFF

abundance: few
j_gene: TRBJ1-5
d_gene: -
v_gene: TRBV1
CDR3nt: TGCACCAGCAGCCAAGATGGGAGGGTCAGAAATCAGCCCCAGCATTTT
CDR3aa: CTSSQDGRVRNQPQHF

abundance: few
j_gene: TRBJ2-5
d_gene: -
v_gene: TRBV14
CDR3nt: TGTGCCAGCAGCCGCAGACTAGTCCAAGAGACCCAGTACTTC
CDR3aa: CASSRRLVQETQYF

abundance: -
j_gene: TRBJ2-7
d_gene: TRBD1
v_gene: TRBV5-4
CDR3nt: TGTGCCAGCAGCCGAACCGGGACAGGTAAATACGAGCAGTACTTC
CDR3aa: CASSRTGTGKYEQYF

abundance: -
j_gene: TRBJ1-1
d_gene: TRBD1
v_gene: TRBV28
CDR3nt: TGTGCCAGCAGCTCGGCGGCGAGGACAGGTTATTACAGCACTGAAGCTTTCTTT
CDR3aa: CASSSAARTGYYSTEAFF

abundance: -
j_gene: TRBJ1-2
d_gene: -
v_gene: TRBV6-6
CDR3nt: TGTGCCAGCAGTCCGGGGGGCTCCACGGACTATGGCTACACCTTC
CDR3aa: CASSPGGSTDYGYTF

abundance: -
j_gene: TRBJ2-2
d_gene: -
v_gene: TRBV15
CDR3nt: TGTGCCACCAGCAGAGTGGCTGGGGGCGACACCGGGGAGCTGTTTTTT
CDR3aa: CATSRVAGGDTGELFF